These T cell receptor beta chains were read from a single sample in a study of technical replicates of blood from four donors. Sequencing used immunoSEQ multiplex PCR; TCRdb keeps in-frame clones, though not all of them. The sample holds about 74,000 clones, 90% to 96% seen once. Specimen: T cells isolated from PBMCs. The receptors come from a human donor in good health. Both conserved end residues are part of each CDR3. The D gene is left open where the match is weak. Clone size is given for some rows only: seen once, a few or many times, or a class if the clone is expanded.

j_call: TRBJ1-4
d_call: -
clone_size: -
v_call: TRBV11-2
cdr3_nt: TGTGCCAGCAGCTTAGGGGGGAGGGCAACTAATGAAAAACTGTTTTTT
cdr3_aa: CASSLGGRATNEKLFF

j_call: TRBJ2-7
d_call: TRBD1
clone_size: -
v_call: TRBV2
cdr3_nt: TGTGCCAGCAGGGGGGACAGGGAGTTTTACGAGCAGTACTTC
cdr3_aa: CASRGDREFYEQYF

j_call: TRBJ2-1
d_call: TRBD1
clone_size: once
v_call: TRBV19
cdr3_nt: TGTGCCAGTAGTGGGACAGGGGCCCCAAATGAGCAGTTCTTC
cdr3_aa: CASSGTGAPNEQFF

j_call: TRBJ1-1
d_call: TRBD1
clone_size: -
v_call: TRBV11-2
cdr3_nt: TGTGCCAGCAGCCCACGACAGGGGGCCAACATGAACACTGAAGCTTTCTTT
cdr3_aa: CASSPRQGANMNTEAFF

j_call: TRBJ2-4
d_call: -
clone_size: -
v_call: TRBV6-1
cdr3_nt: TGTGCCAGCAGTGAACAGTGGGGCCATCTAGCCAAAAACATTCAGTACTTC
cdr3_aa: CASSEQWGHLAKNIQYF

j_call: TRBJ2-7
d_call: -
clone_size: -
v_call: TRBV19
cdr3_nt: TGTGCCAGTAGTATAGCCCCGGACACCTCCTACGAGCAGTACTTC
cdr3_aa: CASSIAPDTSYEQYF

j_call: TRBJ1-5
d_call: -
clone_size: -
v_call: TRBV7-3
cdr3_nt: TGTGCCAGCAGCTTAAGCCCCGGGGGGAATCAGCCCCAGCATTTT
cdr3_aa: CASSLSPGGNQPQHF

j_call: TRBJ2-1
d_call: -
clone_size: -
v_call: TRBV10-2
cdr3_nt: TGCGCCAGCAGTGAGCTAAATGAGCAGTTCTTC
cdr3_aa: CASSELNEQFF

j_call: TRBJ1-4
d_call: -
clone_size: -
v_call: TRBV30
cdr3_nt: TGTGCCTTCCATATACACCGGGGAAAACTGTTTTTT
cdr3_aa: CAFHIHRGKLFF

j_call: TRBJ2-5
d_call: TRBD2
clone_size: once
v_call: TRBV11-3
cdr3_nt: TGTGCCAGCAGCTTAGGTCCTATCCTAGCGGGAGGAGAGACCCAGTACTTC
cdr3_aa: CASSLGPILAGGETQYF

j_call: TRBJ1-4
d_call: TRBD1
clone_size: -
v_call: TRBV9
cdr3_nt: TGTGCCAGCAGCAGACAGGGGGGCGGTGAAAAACTGTTTTTT
cdr3_aa: CASSRQGGGEKLFF

j_call: TRBJ1-5
d_call: -
clone_size: -
v_call: TRBV27
cdr3_nt: TGTGCCAGCAGTTTGGGGGGTTCCAATCAGCCCCAGCATTTT
cdr3_aa: CASSLGGSNQPQHF

j_call: TRBJ2-7
d_call: TRBD1
clone_size: -
v_call: TRBV4-3
cdr3_nt: TGCGCCAGCAGCCAAGATATAGAGACAGGGGTATTCGACGAGCAGTACTTC
cdr3_aa: CASSQDIETGVFDEQYF

j_call: TRBJ2-1
d_call: -
clone_size: -
v_call: TRBV25-1
cdr3_nt: TGTGCCAGCAGTAGCCAGGGAAATGAGCAGTTCTTC
cdr3_aa: CASSSQGNEQFF

j_call: TRBJ1-1
d_call: -
clone_size: -
v_call: TRBV27
cdr3_nt: TGTGCCAGCAGTTTAACCCTGACATACACTGAAGCTTTCTTT
cdr3_aa: CASSLTLTYTEAFF

j_call: TRBJ2-5
d_call: -
clone_size: -
v_call: TRBV7-9
cdr3_nt: TGTGCCAGCAGCTTACAGGGCCCCCGGGAGACCCAGTACTTC
cdr3_aa: CASSLQGPRETQYF

j_call: TRBJ2-1
d_call: TRBD2
clone_size: -
v_call: TRBV19
cdr3_nt: TGTGCCAGTAGTCCCGGGACTAGCGTGTCTGAGCAGTTCTTC
cdr3_aa: CASSPGTSVSEQFF

j_call: TRBJ2-1
d_call: TRBD2
clone_size: -
v_call: TRBV18
cdr3_nt: TGTGCCAGCTCACCGCTAACTAGCGGGCTAAGCAATGAGCAGTTCTTC
cdr3_aa: CASSPLTSGLSNEQFF

j_call: TRBJ2-7
d_call: -
clone_size: -
v_call: TRBV6-6
cdr3_nt: TGTGCCAGCAGTTTTTCAGGGTCCTACGAGCAGTACTTC
cdr3_aa: CASSFSGSYEQYF

j_call: TRBJ2-1
d_call: -
clone_size: -
v_call: TRBV13
cdr3_nt: TGTGCCAGCAGCTCCGGACTGCGGGCTGACAATGAGCAGTTCTTC
cdr3_aa: CASSSGLRADNEQFF

j_call: TRBJ2-7
d_call: TRBD1
clone_size: -
v_call: TRBV4-3
cdr3_nt: TGCGCCAGCAGCCAAGACAGGGGGAGAACCTACGAGCAGTACTTC
cdr3_aa: CASSQDRGRTYEQYF

j_call: TRBJ2-1
d_call: -
clone_size: -
v_call: TRBV11-2
cdr3_nt: TGTGCCAGCAGCTTGATGTGGACTCTCAATGAGCAGTTCTTC
cdr3_aa: CASSLMWTLNEQFF

j_call: TRBJ2-1
d_call: TRBD2
clone_size: -
v_call: TRBV5-4
cdr3_nt: TGTGCCAGCGGGACTAGCGGGCACAATGAGCAGTTCTTC
cdr3_aa: CASGTSGHNEQFF

j_call: TRBJ1-2
d_call: -
clone_size: -
v_call: TRBV9
cdr3_nt: TGTGCCAGCAGCGGCGCTAGGTACGGTGGCTACACCTTC
cdr3_aa: CASSGARYGGYTF

j_call: TRBJ1-5
d_call: -
clone_size: -
v_call: TRBV27
cdr3_nt: TGTGCCAGCAGTAAGACAGGCAATCAGCCCCAGCATTTT
cdr3_aa: CASSKTGNQPQHF

j_call: TRBJ1-1
d_call: TRBD1
clone_size: -
v_call: TRBV6-6
cdr3_nt: TGTGCCAGCAGCTCCCCCCAGGGGGCGGGTAGTGAAGCTTTCTTT
cdr3_aa: CASSSPQGAGSEAFF

j_call: TRBJ2-3
d_call: -
clone_size: -
v_call: TRBV5-8
cdr3_nt: TGTGCCAGCAGCTTAGGGGGCACAGATACGCAGTATTTT
cdr3_aa: CASSLGGTDTQYF

j_call: TRBJ2-3
d_call: -
clone_size: -
v_call: TRBV27
cdr3_nt: TGTGCCAGCAGTTTTTCCCCCGGGACGGGAGTTATGCATACGCAGTATTTT
cdr3_aa: CASSFSPGTGVMHTQYF

j_call: TRBJ2-1
d_call: -
clone_size: -
v_call: TRBV15
cdr3_nt: TGTGCCACCAGCAGGAACCTAGCCTCCTCCTACAATGAGCAGTTCTTC
cdr3_aa: CATSRNLASSYNEQFF

j_call: TRBJ2-1
d_call: TRBD2
clone_size: -
v_call: TRBV11-2
cdr3_nt: TGTGCCAGCAGCCAACCGGGACTAGCGGGAGGATCCTACAATGAGCAGTTCTTC
cdr3_aa: CASSQPGLAGGSYNEQFF

j_call: TRBJ2-7
d_call: TRBD2
clone_size: -
v_call: TRBV6-5
cdr3_nt: TGTGCCAGCAGAGATAGCGGGAGCGCCTACGAGCAGTACTTC
cdr3_aa: CASRDSGSAYEQYF

j_call: TRBJ2-1
d_call: TRBD2
clone_size: -
v_call: TRBV5-1
cdr3_nt: TGCGCCAGCAGCATCCGGACTAGCGGGAGTAATGAGCAGTTCTTC
cdr3_aa: CASSIRTSGSNEQFF

j_call: TRBJ2-5
d_call: TRBD2
clone_size: -
v_call: TRBV7-6
cdr3_nt: TGTGCCAGCAGCTGGACTAGCGGGGAGACCCAGTACTTC
cdr3_aa: CASSWTSGETQYF

j_call: TRBJ1-2
d_call: -
clone_size: -
v_call: TRBV6-1
cdr3_nt: TGTGCCAGCAGCAACAGGGAACGGGACGGCTACACCTTC
cdr3_aa: CASSNRERDGYTF

j_call: TRBJ2-7
d_call: TRBD1
clone_size: -
v_call: TRBV5-8
cdr3_nt: TGTGCCAGCTCCTCCTTAACCTCCGGGACAGCCAATACCTACGAGCAGTACTTC
cdr3_aa: CASSSLTSGTANTYEQYF

j_call: TRBJ2-5
d_call: TRBD1
clone_size: -
v_call: TRBV10-1
cdr3_nt: TGCGCCAGCAGTGATCGGACAGGACAAGAGACCCAGTACTTC
cdr3_aa: CASSDRTGQETQYF

j_call: TRBJ1-2
d_call: -
clone_size: -
v_call: TRBV30
cdr3_nt: TGTGCCTGGAGCCCCGACAGCACTTTCTATGGCTACACCTTC
cdr3_aa: CAWSPDSTFYGYTF

j_call: TRBJ1-5
d_call: -
clone_size: -
v_call: TRBV19
cdr3_nt: TGTGCCAGTAGCCTGGGCCTGCATCAGCCCCAGCATTTT
cdr3_aa: CASSLGLHQPQHF

j_call: TRBJ2-5
d_call: -
clone_size: -
v_call: TRBV7-8
cdr3_nt: TGTGCCAGCAGCTCTCTCCTTACTAGCCAAGAGACCCAGTACTTC
cdr3_aa: CASSSLLTSQETQYF

j_call: TRBJ2-5
d_call: TRBD2
clone_size: -
v_call: TRBV6-5
cdr3_nt: TGTGCCAGCAGTTACCAGAATAGCGGGAGACGGCAGACCCAGTACTTC
cdr3_aa: CASSYQNSGRRQTQYF

j_call: TRBJ2-7
d_call: TRBD1
clone_size: -
v_call: TRBV2
cdr3_nt: TGTGCCAGCATTCGACGACAGGGAGAGCAGTACTTC
cdr3_aa: CASIRRQGEQYF

j_call: TRBJ2-7
d_call: TRBD1
clone_size: -
v_call: TRBV18
cdr3_nt: TGTGCCAGCTCCCTCGGGGACAGTTCCTACGAGCAGTACTTC
cdr3_aa: CASSLGDSSYEQYF

j_call: TRBJ2-7
d_call: -
clone_size: -
v_call: TRBV15
cdr3_nt: TGTGCCACCAGCAGGGGCTTTGAAGGGGACGAGCAGTACTTC
cdr3_aa: CATSRGFEGDEQYF

j_call: TRBJ2-3
d_call: TRBD2
clone_size: -
v_call: TRBV6-1
cdr3_nt: TGTGCCAGCAGTGAACGGACTAGCGGGAGTTTCGATACGCAGTATTTT
cdr3_aa: CASSERTSGSFDTQYF

j_call: TRBJ1-4
d_call: -
clone_size: -
v_call: TRBV9
cdr3_nt: TGTGCCAGCAGCGCAAACCCAACTGCACCTAATGAAAAACTGTTTTTT
cdr3_aa: CASSANPTAPNEKLFF

j_call: TRBJ2-2
d_call: -
clone_size: -
v_call: TRBV7-9
cdr3_nt: TGTGCCAGCAGTTCTCCCGCAGACAGATTCACCGGGGAGCTGTTTTTT
cdr3_aa: CASSSPADRFTGELFF

j_call: TRBJ2-1
d_call: TRBD2
clone_size: once
v_call: TRBV11-1
cdr3_nt: TGTGCCAGCAGCTTAGTGGTACTAGCGCCCAAGAATGAGCAGTTCTTC
cdr3_aa: CASSLVVLAPKNEQFF

j_call: TRBJ1-2
d_call: TRBD1
clone_size: -
v_call: TRBV7-9
cdr3_nt: TGTGCCAGCCTCATCGGGGACCGGGACAGGGTTTATGGCTACACCTTC
cdr3_aa: CASLIGDRDRVYGYTF

j_call: TRBJ2-7
d_call: -
clone_size: -
v_call: TRBV5-4
cdr3_nt: TGTGCCAGCAGCTTGTCCGACGCGGGACTGTCCTACGAGCAGTACTTC
cdr3_aa: CASSLSDAGLSYEQYF

j_call: TRBJ2-1
d_call: -
clone_size: -
v_call: TRBV11-2
cdr3_nt: TGTGCCAGCAGCTTACGCCCCCTAGTACGGGTTAATGAGCAGTTCTTC
cdr3_aa: CASSLRPLVRVNEQFF